Shown below are 11 T cell receptor beta chains from a single sample sequenced in a study of T cells in Graves' hyperthyroidism and ophthalmopathy. The CDR3 regions of TCR beta were amplified from RNA transcripts. First-round RT-PCR with HTBI primers amplified the TCR CDR3 region. TCRdb reanalysed the multiplex PCR reads using MiXCR and keeps one entry per CDR3 protein. The profile shows hundreds of thousands of distinct CDR3 sequences, approximately 20% of them singletons. The sample taken for sequencing was blood. Receptors originate from a man aged 25 to 40 with Graves' ophthalmopathy.

This clonotype was counted a few times. The J gene is TRBJ2-3, the V gene TRBV6-2 or TRBV6-3; D possibly corresponds to TRBD2 (6 bases). CDR1 and CDR2 from the germline V gene are MNHEY and SVGEGT. Trimming took off 5 bases at V and 2 bases at J, with 14 bases between the two ends. There are 15 residues in the CDR3. DNA of the CDR3: TGTGCCAGCAGTACGCCCCGGACTACCACAGATACGCAGTATTTT. This codes for CASSTPRTTTDTQYF.

The chain is built from TRBV27 and TRBJ2-3; D unresolved. The CDR3 has 17 amino acids. Between the trimmed V and J ends, which lost 6 bases and 0 bases, there was a span of 19 bases. Germline V gives CDR1 MNHEY, CDR2 SMNVEV (reference sequence). The CDR3 is CASRPRPRQTSTDTQYF. CDR3 bases: TGTGCCAGCAGACCACGACCACGCCAAACTAGCACAGATACGCAGTATTTT.

This clonotype was counted many times. The V call is TRBV11-2, the J call TRBJ2-7; D possibly corresponds to TRBD2 (6 bases). The V and J ends lost 4 bases and 3 bases respectively, with 19 bases between them. Germline CDR1 is SGHAT and CDR2 is FQNNGV. The CDR3 is made up of 16 amino acids. CDR3 sequence: CASSSIRASAYYEQYF. Written as DNA, the CDR3 is TGTGCCAGCAGCTCCATCCGGGCTAGCGCCTACTACGAGCAGTACTTC.

There are many counts of this clonotype. The genes are TRBV12-3 or TRBV12-4 and TRBJ1-5; D is perhaps TRBD1 (5 bases). Trimming took 6 bases from V and 4 from J, leaving 16 bases between them. This CDR3 comprises 15 residues. This chain's CDR3 is CASSPTGLLNQPQHF. For the CDR3, the DNA is TGTGCCAGCAGCCCCACGGGACTACTAAATCAGCCCCAGCATTTT.

This clonotype has at least ten counts. V gene TRBV27 combines with J gene TRBJ1-5; D not resolved. From germline, CDR1 is MNHEY and CDR2 SMNVEV (reference sequence). The V end lost 2 bases, the J end lost 2 bases, and 10 bases lay between the germline ends. There are 15 residues in the CDR3. The CDR3, as DNA: TGTGCCAGCAGTTTAATAGGGTCAGGCAATCAGCCCCAGCATTTT. It codes for CASSLIGSGNQPQHF.

This clonotype was seen a handful of times. The germline gene is not matched at one end of the junction; a read error may be the cause. This chain links TRBV7-2 with TRBJ2-5; TRBD2 matches 7 bases. Germline CDR1 SGHTA, CDR2 FQGNSA. The CDR3 spans 14 residues. CDR3 protein: CASSTGLSQQLRHF. CDR3 bases: TGTGCCAGCAGCACGGGACTATCTCAACAGCTTAGGCACTTC.

The chain couples TRBV28 to TRBJ1-6; 8 nucleotides agree with TRBD1. The CDR3 has 16 residues. Germline CDR1 and CDR2: MDHEN and SYDVKM. V lost 6 bases and J lost 9; bases outside the gene matches: 13. The CDR3 reads CASSVITGTGLSPLHF. The CDR3, as DNA: TGTGCCAGCAGCGTTATAACCGGGACAGGTCTTTCACCCCTCCACTTT.

Only a few counts were recorded for this clonotype. The chain joins TRBV30 to TRBJ1-1, with a possible D match to TRBD1 (5 bases). CDR3 length: 13 residues. Germline V gene data show CDR1 as GTSNPN and CDR2 as SVGIG (reference sequence). V lost 7 bases, J lost 5 bases, and 17 bases lay in between. The CDR3 protein is CALSNWGGTEAFF. The CDR3 region has the DNA TGTGCCTTATCAAACTGGGGGGGAACTGAAGCTTTCTTT.

This clonotype was detected ten times or more. The V call is TRBV10-3, the J call TRBJ1-1; no clear D gene. CDR3 length: 14 residues. Trimming took 4 bases from V and 5 from J, leaving 14 bases between them. The germline CDR1 and CDR2 sequences are ENHRY and SYGVKD. The CDR3 spells CAISGGEKETEAFF. The CDR3 coding sequence is TGTGCCATCAGTGGAGGCGAGAAGGAGACTGAAGCTTTCTTT.

With respect to this clonotype: This may come from a read error, since a much larger clone is one base off. The final CDR3 position lacks the conserved phenylalanine or tryptophan, pointing to a likely read error. The chain couples TRBV5-1 to TRBJ1-1; D remains ambiguous. CDR3 length equals 15 residues. Trimming stripped 4 bases from V and 1 base from J, with 14 bases between. Germline-derived CDR1 and CDR2 are SGHRS and YFSETQ. This CDR3 is CASSPMVLPNTEAFL. CDR3 DNA sequence: TGCGCCAGCAGCCCCATGGTACTCCCGAACACTGAAGCTTTCCTT.

This clonotype was counted at least ten times. The J gene is TRBJ2-7, the V gene TRBV9, with 9 bases identical to TRBD2. With 3 bases clipped from V and 7 bases from J, the junction kept 11 bases outside the gene matches. The CDR3 loop spans 15 amino acids. Germline V gives CDR1 SGDLS, CDR2 YYNGEE. In DNA, the CDR3 is TGTGCCAGCAGCGAGCAGCGTGGGACTAGCTTTGAGCAGTACTTC. The encoded protein is CASSEQRGTSFEQYF. Looking up the rest from reference TRBV9 and TRBJ2-7 gives the full variable domain: DSGVTQTPKHLITATGQRVTLRCSPRSGDLSVYWYQQSLDQGLQFLIQYYNGEERAKGNILERFSAQQFPDLHSELNLSSLELGDSALYFCASSEQRGTSFEQYFGPGTRLTVT.